The rows below give T cell receptor beta chains drawn from one sample of a study of a mutant IDH1 vaccine in newly diagnosed glioma. Profiling relied on immunoSEQ multiplex PCR, and the TCRdb table lists in-frame clones only, not all of them. The sample consists of about 11,000 clones, around 82% of them appearing once. No antigen is known for these receptors. This material consisted of PBMCs, taken from a glioma patient whose treatment included an IDH1 peptide vaccine. The receptors were sampled from a man younger than 45 with glioma. The CDR3 runs from the conserved cysteine through the conserved F or W. The order of the fields is CDR3 DNA, CDR3 protein, clone size, CDR3 length, D gene, J gene, V gene. D genes are given only for firm matches. Rows may omit the clone size; those that give it use once, few, many or a size class.

TGTGCCAGCAGCGACACTAGAAGGGGCTCTGGAAACACCATATATTTT,CASSDTRRGSGNTIYF,.,16,.,TRBJ1-3,TRBV9
TGTGCCAGCGAGGGACTCGCGACTAGCACAGATACGCAGTATTTT,CASEGLATSTDTQYF,.,15,.,TRBJ2-3,TRBV25-1
TGTGCCAGCAGTGATCTGGGAGGGAGGGGCGGCAAAAACATTCAGTACTTC,CASSDLGGRGGKNIQYF,.,17,TRBD2,TRBJ2-4,TRBV2
TGCGCCAGCAGTGAGGCGGGAGGGTCCTACAATGAGCAGTTCTTC,CASSEAGGSYNEQFF,.,15,TRBD2,TRBJ2-1,TRBV10-2
TGTGCCAGCAGCTTAGTTTGGGGTGGGCAGGTCTACGAGCAGTACTTC,CASSLVWGGQVYEQYF,once,16,.,TRBJ2-7,TRBV5-5
TGTGCCAGCAGCCGACTAGCGGGGCCCTACGAGCAGTACTTC,CASSRLAGPYEQYF,.,14,TRBD2,TRBJ2-7,TRBV14
TGTGCCAGCAGCTTACGGCTGACTAGCGGAGCGGGAGAGACCCAGTACTTC,CASSLRLTSGAGETQYF,.,17,TRBD2,TRBJ2-5,TRBV7-9
TGCGCCAGCAGCCAAGATCCTGGGTTGAAGGAGACCCAGTACTTC,CASSQDPGLKETQYF,.,15,.,TRBJ2-5,TRBV4-1
TGTGCCAGTACCCCCGGGGAGGGGTACGAGCAGTACTTC,CASTPGEGYEQYF,.,13,TRBD2,TRBJ2-7,TRBV19
TGCAGCGTTGGAGCGGGAGAAATCGAGCAGTACTTC,CSVGAGEIEQYF,.,12,TRBD2,TRBJ2-7,TRBV29-1
TGTGCCAGCTCACCGACAGGGGGCGACCTCTACGAGCAGTACTTC,CASSPTGGDLYEQYF,.,15,TRBD1,TRBJ2-7,TRBV18
TGCGCCAGCAGTGAGTCCCGTCAGGGTAAGGAAGAAACTGAAGCTTTCTTT,CASSESRQGKEETEAFF,.,17,.,TRBJ1-1,TRBV10-1
TGTGCCAGCAGCCTGGGGGCGGGAGGCAATGAGCAGTTCTTC,CASSLGAGGNEQFF,once,14,TRBD2,TRBJ2-1,TRBV16
TGTGCCAGCAGCTCCGGAGGATATATGAACACTGAAGCTTTCTTT,CASSSGGYMNTEAFF,.,15,.,TRBJ1-1,TRBV11-2
TGTGCTAGTGGTTTTGGGCCCGGGACTGAAAACTATGGCTACACCTTC,CASGFGPGTENYGYTF,medium-sized,16,.,TRBJ1-2,TRBV12-5
TGCGCCAGCAGCCAAGAAAGGGGGCCCCCCAAAAACATTCAGTACTTC,CASSQERGPPKNIQYF,.,16,TRBD1,TRBJ2-4,TRBV4-1
TGTGCCAGCAGCTTAGAATCGGGTGGAGGGCCAGATACGCAGTATTTT,CASSLESGGGPDTQYF,.,16,.,TRBJ2-3,TRBV11-2
TGTGCCAGCAGCGTTGGGACAGCCTATGGCTACACCTTC,CASSVGTAYGYTF,.,13,TRBD1,TRBJ1-2,TRBV9
TGTGCCAGCAGCTCCACCCCCTGGGGGGCGATCCAAGAGACCCAGTACTTC,CASSSTPWGAIQETQYF,few,17,.,TRBJ2-5,TRBV7-8
TGTGCCAGCAGCTTATATGGACAGCCAGAGACCCAGTACTTC,CASSLYGQPETQYF,.,14,.,TRBJ2-5,TRBV5-6
TGCAGCGTTGAACCCAGGGGGTTCGGCACTGAAGCTTTCTTT,CSVEPRGFGTEAFF,.,14,TRBD1,TRBJ1-1,TRBV29-1
TGCGCCAGCAGCCCGAGCCGACTAGCGGAAGAGACCCAGTACTTC,CASSPSRLAEETQYF,.,15,TRBD2,TRBJ2-5,TRBV5-1
TGTGCCAGCAGCCAAGACAGGGGAGGAGGGAACACTGAAGCTTTCTTT,CASSQDRGGGNTEAFF,.,16,.,TRBJ1-1,TRBV14
TGTGCCAGCAAGCGACTAGCGGGGGGGGCCAATGAGCAGTTCTTC,CASKRLAGGANEQFF,few,15,TRBD2,TRBJ2-1,TRBV7-2
TGCGCCAGCAGCTGGGGAACGGGGGATCAGCCCCAGCATTTT,CASSWGTGDQPQHF,.,14,.,TRBJ1-5,TRBV5-1
TGTGCCATCAGTTCGGACAGGCCGAGGAATGAGCAGTTCTTC,CAISSDRPRNEQFF,.,14,TRBD1,TRBJ2-1,TRBV10-3
TGTGCCAGTAGTATTCGGCGGAGAGGAGACACTGAAGCTTTCTTT,CASSIRRRGDTEAFF,.,15,.,TRBJ1-1,TRBV19
TGTGCCAGCAGCTTAGCGCCCTACGAGCAGTACTTC,CASSLAPYEQYF,.,12,.,TRBJ2-7,TRBV7-9
TGTGCCAGCAGCTTGTTGTCCGCGGGAAACACCATATATTTT,CASSLLSAGNTIYF,.,14,.,TRBJ1-3,TRBV5-4
TGCGCCAGCACCCTCGGGGAGGGGCAGGGTCGGACTGAAGCTTTCTTT,CASTLGEGQGRTEAFF,few,16,.,TRBJ1-1,TRBV5-1
TGTGCTAGTGGTTTGGGGAAGGACTACACCTTC,CASGLGKDYTF,.,11,.,TRBJ1-2,TRBV12-5
TGTGCCAGCAGACGGGACACAAAATACTATGGCTACACCTTC,CASRRDTKYYGYTF,once,14,.,TRBJ1-2,TRBV6-5
TGCGCCAGCAGCCAAGCCCGCGGGGCTAGCAATCAGCCCCAGCATTTT,CASSQARGASNQPQHF,.,16,.,TRBJ1-5,TRBV4-1
TGTGCCAGCAGCGACCGACAGGGGACGGACTATGGCTACACCTTC,CASSDRQGTDYGYTF,.,15,TRBD1,TRBJ1-2,TRBV5-4
TGCGCCAGCAGTCAAGTCCTCAATCAGCCCCAGCATTTT,CASSQVLNQPQHF,.,13,.,TRBJ1-5,TRBV4-1
TGTGCCAGTCTCCTCACGCACGAGCAGTACTTC,CASLLTHEQYF,once,11,.,TRBJ2-7,TRBV6-1
TGTGCCAGCAGCTTTGAGGCGGTAGGGGAGCAGTACTTC,CASSFEAVGEQYF,.,13,.,TRBJ2-7,TRBV7-2
TGTGCCAGCAGGAACGGGCGGGTTCGAGGGAACACTGAAGCTTTCTTT,CASRNGRVRGNTEAFF,.,16,.,TRBJ1-1,TRBV5-6
TGCGCCAGCAGCTCGTTAGCGGGAGGTATCACAGATACGCAGTATTTT,CASSSLAGGITDTQYF,.,16,TRBD2,TRBJ2-3,TRBV5-1
TGTGCCAGCAGTTTAGCTGCTAATGAAAAACTGTTTTTT,CASSLAANEKLFF,.,13,.,TRBJ1-4,TRBV27
TGTGCCAGCCGAAGCGGGCTAGCTTTCTACGAGCAGTACTTC,CASRSGLAFYEQYF,once,14,.,TRBJ2-7,TRBV2
TGTGCCACCAGCAGAGATCCAGGGGATGAGCAGTTCTTC,CATSRDPGDEQFF,.,13,.,TRBJ2-1,TRBV15
TGTGCCAGCTCACCTCCCCCTATTGGGGCGGGCGGAAACACCATATATTTT,CASSPPPIGAGGNTIYF,.,17,.,TRBJ1-3,TRBV18
TGCGCCAGCAGCCAAGACCCTAGGCAGCCAATATTGAATGGCTACACCTTC,CASSQDPRQPILNGYTF,.,17,.,TRBJ1-2,TRBV4-1
TGTGCCAGCAGCAAAAGGAATGGGGGAGGTGAGCAGTTCTTC,CASSKRNGGGEQFF,once,14,.,TRBJ2-1,TRBV21-1
TGTGCCAGCAGCCCCTCATCGAATCAGCCCCAGCATTTT,CASSPSSNQPQHF,few,13,.,TRBJ1-5,TRBV7-9
TGTGCCAGCAGCTTCCCGGGACAGGGAGAGGCAGATACGCAGTATTTT,CASSFPGQGEADTQYF,.,16,TRBD1,TRBJ2-3,TRBV7-9
TGTGCCAGCAGTTACGGGAATCGAGGAGGAGAGCAGTACTTC,CASSYGNRGGEQYF,.,14,.,TRBJ2-7,TRBV6-5
TGTGCCTGGAGTTTTCGTACGTCACGGGGGAACACTGAAGCTTTCTTT,CAWSFRTSRGNTEAFF,.,16,.,TRBJ1-1,TRBV30
TGTGCCAGCAGCTCAGGGAGTGGCTACACCTTC,CASSSGSGYTF,.,11,.,TRBJ1-2,TRBV7-9
TGTGCCAGCAGACTAGCGGGAGCGAATGGAGATACGCAGTATTTT,CASRLAGANGDTQYF,.,15,TRBD2,TRBJ2-3,TRBV6-4